The subject of this entry is one T cell receptor beta chain. Its antigen is not identified. This sample stems from a study of vaccination effects on CD4 cells after COVID-19. Using immunoSEQ multiplex PCR, the repertoire was profiled, and TCRdb retains in-frame clones only, with some absent. This sample carries about 38,000 clones, more than 60% of them seen once, and the ten largest clones take approximately 24%. Expansion of antigen-specific CD4+ T cells with viral peptide pools was carried out by the ViraFEST assay before sequencing. Subsequent to roughly 9 days of culture, CD4+ T cells were isolated. Vaccine recipients had no previous SARS-CoV-2 infection; their nucleocapsid antibodies were negative. Cultures used around 1.8 million PBMC per well, approximately 9.6 IU/ml IL-2 and around 9.5 ug/ml peptides. V shed 4 bases, J shed 6 bases, and the junction held 7 bases outside the gene matches. Germline lookup yields CDR1 SNHLY and CDR2 FYNNEI. This CDR3 is built from 14 residues.

The TCR sequence derives from a human donor who received a COVID-19 vaccine. The sample was CD4+ T cells from PBMCs cultured with SARS-CoV-2 spike peptides, taken before COVID-19 vaccination. The V call is TRBV2, the J call TRBJ2-7; 9 bases are a match to TRBD2. This CDR3 is CASSGSGSLGEQYF. Written as DNA, the CDR3 is TGTGCCAGCAGTGGTAGCGGGAGCCTTGGCGAGCAGTACTTC.